These 23 T cell receptor beta chains originate from one sample sequenced in a study of human T cells and chemical hapten exposure listed by TCRdb under 2021. The sample's time point label, in plain terms: pre-sensitization, week 0. The sample's treatment or condition, from its label and the paper: therapeutic diphenylcyclopropenone sensitization with weekly scalp DPC. To prepare the library, RACE was applied. Sequencing took place on a NextSeq 500. TCRdb handled the public reads itself, with Q25 trimming in fastp and clone calling in MiXCR, and kept productive beta chains. Identical CDR3 proteins give one entry, which carries the most common genes and DNA. The sample table contains a few hundred thousand distinct CDR3 sequences; only one count was recorded for around 9.3% of them. The ten largest clones capture over 2% of the sample. The sequencing here drew on whole blood, taken in connection with sensitization to the hapten diphenylcyclopropenone (DPC). The source is a woman aged 35 to 49 with alopecia areata. Some clones in this sample may be carry-over from other donors' samples.

V and J are TRBV28 and TRBJ1-5, with D hard to call. The CDR3 has 16 residues. With 2 bases removed from V and 0 bases from J, the gap between germline ends came to 11 bases. CDR1 is MDHEN and CDR2 is SYDVKM in the germline V gene. CDR3 coding DNA: TGTGCCAGCAGTTTAGATCCAGCGTATAGCAATCAGCCCCAGCATTTT. Amino acids: CASSLDPAYSNQPQHF.

Only a few counts were recorded for this clonotype. The rearrangement uses TRBV28 and TRBJ2-7; no definite D call. Germline-derived CDR1 and CDR2 are MDHEN and SYDVKM. CDR3 size: 15 residues. The ends were cut back, 6 bases at V and 5 bases at J, with 20 bases in the middle. The CDR3 loop reads CASSLRALPVNEQYF. The CDR3 DNA reads TGTGCCAGCAGCCTCCGGGCCCTCCCGGTTAACGAGCAGTACTTC.

This clonotype was seen many times. The chain uses TRBV5-1 and TRBJ2-7; 9 bases fit TRBD2. With V trimmed by 0 bases and J by 10 bases, 8 bases remained unmatched. Germline lookup yields CDR1 SGHRS and CDR2 YFSETQ. CDR3 length equals 14 residues. For the CDR3, the DNA is TGCGCCAGCAGCTTGGAAGCGCTAGCGGGGAGCCAGTACTTC. Translating it yields CASSLEALAGSQYF. Using reference TRBV5-1 and TRBJ2-7 for the parts outside the CDR3, the full variable domain is KAGVTQTPRYLIKTRGQQVTLSCSPISGHRSVSWYQQTPGQGLQFLFEYFSETQRNKGNFPGRFSGRQFSNSRSEMNVSTLELGDSALYLCASSLEALAGSQYFGPGTRLTVT.

This chain joins TRBV6-6 and TRBJ2-1, with D perhaps matching TRBD1 or TRBD2 (5 bases each). The CDR3 is 14 residues long. The V end was cut by 2 bases, the J end by 12 bases, with 17 bases between. Germline CDR1 reads MNHNY; CDR2 reads SVGAGI (reference sequence). The CDR3 DNA reads TGTGCCAGCAGTTACCTGGGGCCCCCCGCGGGGCAGTTCTTC. Translated, it gives CASSYLGPPAGQFF.

This chain joins TRBV4-2 and TRBJ2-7; D is uncertain. This CDR3 region has 16 residues. The germline V gene has CDR1 LGHNA and CDR2 YNFKEQ. Trimming removed 1 base from V and 6 bases from J, with 19 bases in between. CDR3 DNA: TGTGCCAGCAGCCAAGGTAGGCTGAACACCTACACCGAGCAGTACTTC. It is translated as CASSQGRLNTYTEQYF.

V is TRBV6-2 or TRBV6-3 and J is TRBJ2-3; no clear D. Germline lookup yields CDR1 MNHEY and CDR2 SVGEGT. Trimming shortened V by 6 bases and J by 6 bases, and 16 bases separated the two germline ends. The CDR3 length is 14 residues. The CDR3 DNA reads TGTGCCAGCAGCAAAACAACAGATTACGATACGCAGTATTTT. Translated: CASSKTTDYDTQYF.

This clonotype turned up a few times. This rearrangement joins TRBV28 to TRBJ1-5; the D is unclear. Trimming cost V 6 bases and J 5 bases, with 11 bases left between them. This CDR3 has 13 amino acids. Germline V lookup: CDR1 MDHEN, CDR2 SYDVKM. The CDR3 reads CASSARHYQPQHF. The CDR3 nucleotides are TGTGCCAGCAGCGCCCGTCACTATCAGCCCCAGCATTTT. Using reference TRBV28 and TRBJ1-5 for the parts outside the CDR3, the full variable domain is DVKVTQSSRYLVKRTGEKVFLECVQDMDHENMFWYRQDPGLGLRLIYFSYDVKMKEKGDIPEGYSVSREKKERFSLILESASTNQTSMYLCASSARHYQPQHFGDGTRLSIL.

This clonotype has more than one count but fewer than ten. The chain combines TRBV6-6 with TRBJ2-5, with a tentative D call TRBD2 (5 bases). The CDR3 length is 15 residues. Trimming cost V 2 bases and J 4 bases, with 14 bases left between them. CDR1 and CDR2 (germline): MNHNY, SVGAGI (reference sequence). CDR3 in DNA: TGTGCCAGCAGTTACGATGGATCCGGGGTAGAGACCCAGTACTTC. Protein: CASSYDGSGVETQYF.

This clonotype was detected ten times or more. This chain joins TRBV5-6 and TRBJ2-7; 10 bases are a match to TRBD2. The CDR3 length is 15 residues. V was pared by 4 bases and J by 3 bases, with 7 bases of the junction left unmatched. Germline V gene data show CDR1 as SGHDT and CDR2 as YYEEEE. CDR3 loop: CASSPTSGMIYEQYF. The CDR3 nucleotides read TGTGCCAGCAGCCCTACTAGCGGGATGATCTACGAGCAGTACTTC.

This clonotype was observed a handful of times. The CDR3 sequence: CASSLAFLPYEQYF. DNA of the CDR3: TGTGCCAGCAGCTTAGCCTTTCTCCCCTACGAGCAGTACTTC. This chain joins TRBV7-9 and TRBJ2-7; D gene unclear. Looked up from germline, CDR1 is SEHNR and CDR2 is FQNEAQ (reference sequence). Trimming shortened V by 0 bases and J by 2 bases, and 8 bases separated the two germline ends. The CDR3 is 14 amino acids.

The CDR3 loop is CASSLGTGGGTDTQYF. The CDR3 DNA reads TGCGCCAGCAGCTTGGGGACAGGGGGCGGCACAGATACGCAGTATTTT. The rearrangement joins TRBV5-1 to TRBJ2-3; TRBD1 agrees at 11 bases. V shed 0 bases, J shed 1 base, and the junction held 1 base outside the gene matches. Germline lookup yields CDR1 SGHRS and CDR2 YFSETQ. The CDR3 has 16 residues.

The chain combines TRBV29-1 with TRBJ1-5; tentative D call: TRBD1 (6 bases). CDR1 is SQVTM, CDR2 ANQGSEA, per germline. This CDR3 region has 13 residues. The V gene lost 0 bases and the J gene lost 6 bases, with 9 bases spanning the gap. The CDR3 reads CSVEELTGQPQHF. In DNA, the CDR3 is TGCAGCGTTGAAGAATTGACAGGTCAGCCCCAGCATTTT.

This clonotype was picked up many times. This chain joins TRBV12-3 or TRBV12-4 and TRBJ2-3; 8 bases line up with TRBD2. This CDR3 comprises 14 residues. V trimming: 11 bases; J trimming: 5 bases; junction bases outside the gene matches: 12. For the CDR3, the DNA is TGTGCCGGAAGCGGGAGCACGGGTCGAGATACGCAGTATTTT. Amino acids: CAGSGSTGRDTQYF.

The V gene is TRBV14, the J gene TRBJ2-7, with D possibly matching TRBD1 (5 bases). The V end was cut by 2 bases, the J end by 6 bases, with 11 bases between. The CDR3 length is 13 residues. CDR1 is SGHDN, CDR2 FVKESK, per germline. CDR3 in DNA: TGTGCCAGCAGCCAATTGGGGCGTGGCGAGCAGTACTTC. It specifies CASSQLGRGEQYF. Full variable domain (remainder filled in from reference TRBV14 and TRBJ2-7): EAGVTQFPSHSVIEKGQTVTLRCDPISGHDNLYWYRRVMGKEIKFLLHFVKESKQDESGMPNNRFLAERTGGTYSTLKVQPAELEDSGVYFCASSQLGRGEQYFGPGTRLTVT.

This rearrangement joins TRBV5-1 to TRBJ1-1, with D perhaps matching TRBD1 (5 bases). Trimming left V 0 bases short and J 0 bases short, with 15 bases between. The CDR3 totals 17 residues. Germline-derived CDR1 and CDR2 are SGHRS and YFSETQ. DNA of the CDR3: TGCGCCAGCAGCTTGGCGAAGGGACTGGCTCTGAACACTGAAGCTTTCTTT. Its protein product is CASSLAKGLALNTEAFF. The whole variable domain, remainder taken from reference TRBV5-1 and TRBJ1-1, is KAGVTQTPRYLIKTRGQQVTLSCSPISGHRSVSWYQQTPGQGLQFLFEYFSETQRNKGNFPGRFSGRQFSNSRSEMNVSTLELGDSALYLCASSLAKGLALNTEAFFGQGTRLTVV.

This clonotype was counted between two and nine times. The V and J genes are TRBV12-3 or TRBV12-4 and TRBJ2-6; D is unclear. The V end was cut by 3 bases, the J end by 2 bases, with 5 bases between. This CDR3 has 14 amino acids. CDR3 amino acids: CASSFKAGANVLTF. The CDR3 nucleotides are TGTGCCAGCAGTTTTAAGGCTGGGGCCAACGTCCTGACTTTC.

V and J are TRBV28 and TRBJ2-2; tentative D call: TRBD2 (5 bases). Germline V gives CDR1 MDHEN, CDR2 SYDVKM. V lost 6 bases and J 0 bases, leaving 8 bases between the germline ends. CDR3 length: 14 amino acids. CDR3 loop: CASRPGSNTGELFF. The CDR3 coding sequence is TGTGCCAGCAGGCCGGGATCGAACACCGGGGAGCTGTTTTTT. The variable domain in full, completed from reference TRBV28 and TRBJ2-2, reads DVKVTQSSRYLVKRTGEKVFLECVQDMDHENMFWYRQDPGLGLRLIYFSYDVKMKEKGDIPEGYSVSREKKERFSLILESASTNQTSMYLCASRPGSNTGELFFGEGSRLTVL.

The chain joins TRBV12-3 or TRBV12-4 to TRBJ1-4, with a weak D call TRBD1 (5 bases). V lost 6 bases to trimming and J lost 7 bases, with 12 bases between them. This CDR3 is 13 amino acids long. The CDR3 sequence is CASRGDPGEKLFF. CDR3 sequence (DNA): TGTGCCAGCAGAGGGGACCCCGGTGAAAAACTGTTTTTT.

V gene TRBV9 combines with J gene TRBJ2-7; TRBD2 agrees at 9 bases. CDR1 SGDLS and CDR2 YYNGEE come from the germline V gene. The CDR3 consists of 16 residues. With 0 bases clipped from V and 1 base from J, the junction kept 5 bases outside the gene matches. Here the CDR3 DNA reads TGTGCCAGCAGCGTAGGCTCTAGCGGGGTATCCTACGAGCAGTACTTC. It encodes CASSVGSSGVSYEQYF.

The chain employs TRBV3-2 and TRBJ2-1; TRBD2, the table's D call, was not compared with the DNA. TRBV3-2 is listed as a pseudogene. The CDR3 loop spans 18 amino acids. As DNA, the CDR3 is TGTGCCAGCATTATTGGACTAGCGGGGAGTAGCTCCTACAATGAGCAGTTCTTC. This sequence encodes CASIIGLAGSSSYNEQFF.

In this sample, this clonotype turned up a few times. The chain joins TRBV5-1 to TRBJ2-5; D is ambiguous. CDR1 and CDR2 (germline): SGHRS, YFSETQ. V lost 0 bases and J 5 bases, leaving 5 bases between the germline ends. The CDR3 extends over 12 amino acids. CDR3 DNA sequence: TGCGCCAGCAGCTTGGATTGGGAGACCCAGTACTTC. The encoded protein is CASSLDWETQYF.

The rearrangement links TRBV10-3 to TRBJ1-1; no clear D. CDR1 is ENHRY and CDR2 is SYGVKD in the germline V gene. The germline V and J ends were trimmed by 4 bases and 2 bases, with 14 bases remaining between them. The CDR3 has 15 residues. CDR3 in DNA: TGTGCCATCAGTGTGGGAAAGACACCTAACACTGAAGCTTTCTTT. It encodes CAISVGKTPNTEAFF.

This clonotype was observed a handful of times. V usage is TRBV9 and J usage is TRBJ1-3; D not resolved. V lost 4 bases to trimming and J lost 4 bases, with 15 bases between them. The CDR3 has 15 amino acids. Germline V CDR1 and CDR2: SGDLS, YYNGEE. The CDR3 sequence is CASSPDPTGGNTIYF. Here the CDR3 DNA reads TGTGCCAGCAGCCCAGACCCCACGGGCGGAAACACCATATATTTT.